The TCR beta chain described here comes from a study of T cell responses to AZD1222 COVID-19 vaccine. Regarding the study as a whole: None of the repertoires were sampled until the peak T cell response had passed.

This table comes from immunoSEQ multiplex PCR, and its TCRdb copy is limited to in-frame clones, with some not included. Found here are some 170,000 clones, about 87% of them singletons; the top ten hold roughly 4%. J was trimmed by 1 base and V by 5 bases; bases with no gene match: 3. CDR1 is GTSNPN and CDR2 is SVGIG in the germline V gene (reference sequence). This CDR3 region has 13 residues. Remarks on this clone: What it recognizes is unknown.

Sequencing was performed on peripheral blood, taken 28 days after the second dose of the MenACWY control vaccine. This clonotype originated in an adult who received the MenACWY meningococcal vaccine as a control. This chain joins TRBV30 and TRBJ2-7, with 9 bases matching TRBD2. As DNA, the CDR3 is TGTGCCTGGGAAGCGGGAGGATCCTACGAGCAGTACTTC. This codes for CAWEAGGSYEQYF. The full variable domain, its missing parts supplied by reference TRBV30 and TRBJ2-7, is SQTIHQWPATLVQPVGSPLSLECTVEGTSNPNLYWYRQAAGRGLQLLFYSVGIGQISSEVPQNLSASRPQDRQFILSSKKLLLSDSGFYLCAWEAGGSYEQYFGPGTRLTVT.